This T cell receptor (beta chain) was sequenced for a study of T cell responses to AZD1222 COVID-19 vaccine. Germline V lookup: CDR1 MNHEY, CDR2 SVGEGT. The CDR3 consists of 14 residues. V was shortened by 2 bases and J by 2 bases, with 10 bases between the two germline ends. The protocol was immunoSEQ multiplex PCR, while the TCRdb copy is restricted to in-frame clones and leaves out a portion. The table records tens of thousands of clones, 75% to 90% of them present only once. Notes on the study in general: Donors, mostly white British, included more females; clonal diversity was possibly underestimated. Baseline seropositivity characterized only six AZD1222 recipients.

Remarks on this clone: Its antigen remains unidentified.

The sequence derives from an adult who received the AZD1222 COVID-19 vaccine. The chain combines TRBV6-2 or TRBV6-3 with TRBJ2-7; tentatively, D is TRBD2 (5 bases). The sequencing used peripheral blood, collected 28 days after the second AZD1222 dose. CDR3 protein: CASSYEGAPYEQYF. The DNA for the CDR3 is TGTGCCAGCAGTTACGAGGGAGCGCCCTACGAGCAGTACTTC.